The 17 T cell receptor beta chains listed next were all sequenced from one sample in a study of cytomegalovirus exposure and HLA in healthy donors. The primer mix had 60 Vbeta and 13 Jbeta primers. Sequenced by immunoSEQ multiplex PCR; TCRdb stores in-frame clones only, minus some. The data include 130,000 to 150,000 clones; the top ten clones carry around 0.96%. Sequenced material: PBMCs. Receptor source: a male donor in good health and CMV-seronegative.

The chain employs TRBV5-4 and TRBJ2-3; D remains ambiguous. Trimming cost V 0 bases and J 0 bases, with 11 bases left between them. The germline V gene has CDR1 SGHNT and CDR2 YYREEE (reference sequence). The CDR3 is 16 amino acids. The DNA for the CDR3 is TGTGCCAGCAGCTTGGCAACTCTCCGGAGCACAGATACGCAGTATTTT. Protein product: CASSLATLRSTDTQYF.

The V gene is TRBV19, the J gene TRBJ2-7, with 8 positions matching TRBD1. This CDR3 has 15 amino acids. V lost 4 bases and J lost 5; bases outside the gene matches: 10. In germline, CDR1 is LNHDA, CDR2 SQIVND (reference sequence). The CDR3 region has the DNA TGTGCCAGTAGTACCCACCGGGACAGGCCAAACGAGCAGTACTTC. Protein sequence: CASSTHRDRPNEQYF.

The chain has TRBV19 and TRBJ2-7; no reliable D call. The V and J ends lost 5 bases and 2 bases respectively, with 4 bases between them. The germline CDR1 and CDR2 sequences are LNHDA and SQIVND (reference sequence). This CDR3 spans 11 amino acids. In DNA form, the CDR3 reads TGTGCCAGTAGTGAGGCCTACGAGCAGTACTTC. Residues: CASSEAYEQYF. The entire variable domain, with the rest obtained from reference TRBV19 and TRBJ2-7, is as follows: DGGITQSPKYLFRKEGQNVTLSCEQNLNHDAMYWYRQDPGQGLRLIYYSQIVNDFQKGDIAEGYSVSREKKESFPLTVTSAQKNPTAFYLCASSEAYEQYFGPGTRLTVT.

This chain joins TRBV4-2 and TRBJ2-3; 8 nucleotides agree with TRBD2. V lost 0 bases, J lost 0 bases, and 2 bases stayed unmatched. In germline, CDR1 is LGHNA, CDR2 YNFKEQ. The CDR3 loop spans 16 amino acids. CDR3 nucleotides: TGTGCCAGCAGCCAAGACGGCGGGGGGAGCACAGATACGCAGTATTTT. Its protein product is CASSQDGGGSTDTQYF.

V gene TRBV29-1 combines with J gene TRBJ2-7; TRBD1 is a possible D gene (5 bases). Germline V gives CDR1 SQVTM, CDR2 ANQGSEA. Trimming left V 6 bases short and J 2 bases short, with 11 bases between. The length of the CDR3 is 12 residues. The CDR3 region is CSVRATAYEQYF. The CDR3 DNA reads TGCAGCGTCAGGGCTACAGCCTACGAGCAGTACTTC.

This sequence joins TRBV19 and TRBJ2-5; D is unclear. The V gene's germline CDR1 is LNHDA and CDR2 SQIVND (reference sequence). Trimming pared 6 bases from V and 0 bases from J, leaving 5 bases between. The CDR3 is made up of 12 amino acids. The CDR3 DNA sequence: TGTGCCAGTAGCCCTCACCAAGAGACCCAGTACTTC. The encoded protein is CASSPHQETQYF.

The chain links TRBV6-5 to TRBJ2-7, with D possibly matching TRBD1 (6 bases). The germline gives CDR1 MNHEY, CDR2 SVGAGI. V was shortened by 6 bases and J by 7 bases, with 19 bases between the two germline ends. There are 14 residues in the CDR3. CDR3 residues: CASRRKTGAVEQYF. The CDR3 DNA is TGTGCCAGCAGACGCAAGACAGGTGCGGTGGAGCAGTACTTC.

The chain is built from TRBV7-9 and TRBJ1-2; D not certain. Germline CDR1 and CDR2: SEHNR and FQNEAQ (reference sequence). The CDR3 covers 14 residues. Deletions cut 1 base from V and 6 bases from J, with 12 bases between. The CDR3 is CASSLDLSGHGYTF. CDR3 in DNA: TGTGCCAGCAGCTTAGACCTTTCTGGGCATGGCTACACCTTC. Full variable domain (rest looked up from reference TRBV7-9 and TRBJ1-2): DTGVSQNPRHKITKRGQNVTFRCDPISEHNRLYWYRQTLGQGPEFLTYFQNEAQLEKSRLLSDRFSAERPKGSFSTLEIQRTEQGDSAMYLCASSLDLSGHGYTFGSGTRLTVV.

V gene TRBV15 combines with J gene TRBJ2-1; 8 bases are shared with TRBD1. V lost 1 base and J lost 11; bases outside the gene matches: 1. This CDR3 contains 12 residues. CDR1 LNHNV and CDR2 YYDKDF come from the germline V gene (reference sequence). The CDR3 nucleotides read TGTGCCACCAGCAGAGGGGACAGGAAGCAGTTCTTC. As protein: CATSRGDRKQFF.

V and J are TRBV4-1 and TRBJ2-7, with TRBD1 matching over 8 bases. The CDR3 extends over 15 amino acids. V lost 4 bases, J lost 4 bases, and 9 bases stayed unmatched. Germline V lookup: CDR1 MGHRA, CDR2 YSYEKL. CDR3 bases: TGCGCCAGCAGCCTCCTTGACAGGGGCGCGTACGAGCAGTACTTC. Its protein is CASSLLDRGAYEQYF.

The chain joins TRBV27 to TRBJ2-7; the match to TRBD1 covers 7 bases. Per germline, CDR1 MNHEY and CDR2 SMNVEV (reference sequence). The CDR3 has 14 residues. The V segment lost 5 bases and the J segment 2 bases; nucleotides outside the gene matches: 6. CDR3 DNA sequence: TGTGCCAGCAGTGTCAAGGGGGCCACCTACGAGCAGTACTTC. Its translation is CASSVKGATYEQYF.

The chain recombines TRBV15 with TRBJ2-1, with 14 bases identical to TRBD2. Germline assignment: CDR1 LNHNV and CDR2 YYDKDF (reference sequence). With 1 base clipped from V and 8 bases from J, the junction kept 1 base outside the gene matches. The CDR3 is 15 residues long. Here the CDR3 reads CATSRVGLAGDEQFF. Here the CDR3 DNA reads TGTGCCACCAGCAGAGTGGGACTAGCGGGAGATGAGCAGTTCTTC.

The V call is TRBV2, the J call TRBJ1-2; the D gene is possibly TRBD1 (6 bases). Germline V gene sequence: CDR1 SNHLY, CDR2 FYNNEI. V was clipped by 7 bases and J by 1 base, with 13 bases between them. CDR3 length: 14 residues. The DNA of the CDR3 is TGTGCCAGCAATCCGGACAGTGTTAACTATGGCTACACCTTC. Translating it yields CASNPDSVNYGYTF. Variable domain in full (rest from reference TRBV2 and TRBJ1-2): EPEVTQTPSHQVTQMGQEVILRCVPISNHLYFYWYRQILGQKVEFLVSFYNNEISEKSEIFDDQFSVERPDGSNFTLKIRSTKLEDSAMYFCASNPDSVNYGYTFGSGTRLTVV.

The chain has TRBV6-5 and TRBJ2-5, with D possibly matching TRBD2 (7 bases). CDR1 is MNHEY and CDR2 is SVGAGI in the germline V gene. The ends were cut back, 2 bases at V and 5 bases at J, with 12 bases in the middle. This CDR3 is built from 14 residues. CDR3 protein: CASSYGGALETQYF. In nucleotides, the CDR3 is TGTGCCAGCAGTTACGGGGGGGCGTTGGAGACCCAGTACTTC.

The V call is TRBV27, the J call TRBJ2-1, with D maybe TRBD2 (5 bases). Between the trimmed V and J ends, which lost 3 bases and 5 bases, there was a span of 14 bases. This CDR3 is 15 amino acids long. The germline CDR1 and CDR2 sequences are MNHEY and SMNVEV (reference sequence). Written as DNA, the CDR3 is TGTGCCAGCAGTTTTATGCGGGCCGGAAACAATGAGCAGTTCTTC. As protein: CASSFMRAGNNEQFF.

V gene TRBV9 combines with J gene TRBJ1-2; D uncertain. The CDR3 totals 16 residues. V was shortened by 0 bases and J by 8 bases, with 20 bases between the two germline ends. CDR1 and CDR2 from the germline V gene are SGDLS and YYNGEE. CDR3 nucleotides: TGTGCCAGCAGCGTAGTGAAGGGAGCAGCTAACGAGGGCTACACCTTC. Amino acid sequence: CASSVVKGAANEGYTF. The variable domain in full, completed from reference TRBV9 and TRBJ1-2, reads DSGVTQTPKHLITATGQRVTLRCSPRSGDLSVYWYQQSLDQGLQFLIQYYNGEERAKGNILERFSAQQFPDLHSELNLSSLELGDSALYFCASSVVKGAANEGYTFGSGTRLTVV.

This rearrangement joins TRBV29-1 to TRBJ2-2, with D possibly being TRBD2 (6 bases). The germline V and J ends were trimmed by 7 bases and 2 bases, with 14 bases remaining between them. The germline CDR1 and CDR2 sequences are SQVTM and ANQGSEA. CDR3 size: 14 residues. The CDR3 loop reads CSGGLGDNTGELFF. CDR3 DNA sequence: TGCAGCGGGGGACTGGGGGATAACACCGGGGAGCTGTTTTTT.